The sequence of this TCR beta chain was determined in a study of OX40 agonist ivuxolimab in advanced cancers. Study-wide context: Ivuxolimab, which targeted the costimulatory receptor OX40 (CD134), was an agonistic, fully human IgG2 monoclonal antibody. Partial responses occurred in three dose-escalation patients: two with cutaneous melanoma and one with hepatocellular carcinoma. Of the approximately 50 dose-escalation patients, hepatocellular carcinoma was present in 19, melanoma in approximately 15, renal cell carcinoma in 9 and head and neck cancer in 9. Patients were allowed to have had prior anti-PD-1, anti-PD-L1 or anti-CTLA-4 therapy, and 40% of the dose-escalation patients had previously received checkpoint inhibitors. The monotherapy dose-escalation portion (N of about 50 patients) of the phase I ivuxolimab trial is reported in the paper. Peripheral TCRbeta sequencing aimed to test whether ivuxolimab altered TCR sequence diversity and caused clonal T-cell expansion. Intravenous ivuxolimab was administered to patients every 2 weeks at six dose levels: 0.01, 0.1, 0.3, 1.5, 3 and 10 mg/kg. In the dose-escalation cohort, 82.7% of patients were male, and the mean age was approximately 60 years, with a range of about 20 to 90.

This clone was seen a single time. Its target antigen remains unknown. The input lacks base qualities; no much larger clone sits a single base away. The germline V gene gives CDR1 as LGHNA and CDR2 as YNFKEQ. The CDR3 holds 18 amino acids from the cysteine to the phenylalanine. Just the 54-base CDR3 DNA is kept, in frame starting at base 1. V is trimmed back by 1 base and J by 5 bases, and the junction contains 14 bases that no gene match accounts for. To sequence the TCRbeta CDR3 region, genomic DNA was isolated from the sorted cells. TCRbeta CDR3 regions were sequenced using the immunoSEQ Assay. The source is immuneACCESS, and TCRdb retained only in-frame sequences with V and J called. Part of the clones is not carried over; for the studies checked, unresolved V genes explain less than half of this, and the remainder is unexplained. This sample comprises 40,000 to 55,000 clones, roughly 85% of them detected only once. In total, the top ten clones hold about 3.2% of the sample.

Patients with a history of autoimmune disease or receiving systemic immunosuppression were excluded from the trial. Peripheral blood for TCR sequencing was drawn from every dose cohort at baseline, at cycle 4 day 1 and at cycle 7 day 1. Samples came from an open-label, multicenter, first-in-human phase I dose-escalation trial of ivuxolimab. The trial enrolled adults with locally advanced or metastatic head and neck squamous cell, hepatocellular, melanoma or renal cell carcinoma. Before TCR sequencing, CD4+ and CD8+ T cells were separately sorted from peripheral blood. Paper-wide results and their limitations: On average, CD8+ T cells showed more expanded clones than CD4+ T cells after ivuxolimab. Low levels of normalized T-cell clonal expansion were also seen in some patients who did not respond. The antigen specificity of the clonally expanded peripheral T cells was not determined. At doses of 0.1 to 3.0 mg/kg, clonal expansion of both CD4+ and CD8+ blood T cells was observed from baseline to week 6. In the 0.1-3.0 mg/kg groups, partial responders had among the lowest normalized peripheral clonal expansion, particularly in CD8+ T cells.

The chain was built from TRBV4-2 and TRBJ2-7, with 10 middle bases fitting TRBD2. The clonotype comes from an adult with an advanced solid tumor such as melanoma, head and neck, liver or kidney cancer. Sequencing used CD4+ or CD8+ T cells sorted from blood, obtained in a trial of the OX40 agonist ivuxolimab. CDR3 sequence: CASSQGLGGTSAGHEQYF. The DNA sequence reads TGTGCCAGCAGCCAAGGGTTGGGTGGGACTAGCGCGGGCCACGAGCAGTACTTC.